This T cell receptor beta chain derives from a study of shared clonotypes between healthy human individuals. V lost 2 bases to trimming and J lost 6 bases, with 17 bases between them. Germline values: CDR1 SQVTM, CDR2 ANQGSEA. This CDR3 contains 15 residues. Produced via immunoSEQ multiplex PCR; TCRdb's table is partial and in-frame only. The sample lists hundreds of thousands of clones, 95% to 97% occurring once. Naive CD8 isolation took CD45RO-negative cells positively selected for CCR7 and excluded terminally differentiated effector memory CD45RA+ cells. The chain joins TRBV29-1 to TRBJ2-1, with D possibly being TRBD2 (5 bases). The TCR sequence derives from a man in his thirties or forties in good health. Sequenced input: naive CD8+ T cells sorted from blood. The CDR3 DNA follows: TGCAGCGTTGAATTCCCGGAGGCCCTCGTCAATGAGCAGTTCTTC. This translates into CSVEFPEALVNEQFF.